This paragraph reports one T cell receptor beta chain. Antigen: not known. Following a re-call of the 5' RACE reads, TCRdb has one entry per CDR3 protein and lacks DNA. This repertoire comprises a few hundred thousand distinct CDR3 sequences; its ten largest clones make up over 4%. The data originate from a study of T cells expressing NK-cell markers. Findings and limits, study-wide: In a handful of donors, dominant clonotypes made up roughly 25-60.1% of CD3+CD56-NKG2C+ cells.

The clonotype comes from a man aged 18-69 years in good health. Source material: blood T cells: a sorted CD56 or NKG2C T cell subset, CD4+ or CD8+ T cells, or bulk PBMC T cells (not recorded which).

This CDR3 is CASSRGGTSGDYTQYF. The genes are TRBV5-1 and TRBJ2-3; TCRdb outputs TRBD2, but without DNA this stays unchecked. This CDR3 comprises 16 residues. CDR1 and CDR2 from the germline V gene are SGHRS and YFSETQ.